This T cell receptor beta chain is from a study of blood T cell repertoires in COVID-19. Across the whole study: Sites across the United States, Italy and Spain contributed samples from acute and convalescent COVID-19. The cDNA or gDNA used as material had been derived from T cells, B-cell-depleted T cells, or PBMCs.

As handled by the study authors: From reference gene primer amplification, estimates of nucleated cell counts were derived. Clones were read by immunoSEQ multiplex PCR, and TCRdb kept only the in-frame ones, dropping some. V and J calls and clone size are given by that table; D and trimming were obtained from the DNA. Of 300,000 or so clones listed, 70% to 90% are singletons. Each participant's cohort was designated according to participant-reported clinical history. Germline V gene sequence: CDR1 MNHEY, CDR2 SVGAGI. The CDR3 has 13 amino acids. V was clipped by 6 bases and J by 3 bases; unmatched bases: 4. In this sample, this clone turned up a few times.

The chain is built from TRBV6-5 and TRBJ2-7, with TRBD1 matching over 8 bases. The specimen sequenced was PBMCs or T cells enriched from blood (not recorded which). The receptor was isolated from a woman younger than 30 who had recovered from COVID-19. The CDR3 nucleotides are TGTGCCAGCAGCACCGGGACAGGCTACGAGCAGTACTTC. Translation: CASSTGTGYEQYF.